The clone carrying this T cell receptor beta chain is medium-sized. Trimming removed 9 bases from V and 2 bases from J; junction bases left unmatched: 10. The CDR3 length is 14 residues. Germline V gives CDR1 MNHEY, CDR2 SMNVEV (reference sequence). Generated by immunoSEQ multiplex PCR, the TCRdb table keeps only in-frame clones and is missing some. The sample lists around 51,000 clones, approximately 80% occurring once. The data stem from a study of control samples from healthy donors and cancer patients. This receptor was taken from a man aged 65 to 79 in good health. The sample taken for sequencing was blood. This chain connects TRBV27 to TRBJ2-7; TRBD1 agrees at 7 bases. CDR3 residues: CARQFPGQPYEQYF. The DNA for the CDR3 is TGTGCCAGACAATTCCCGGGACAGCCCTACGAGCAGTACTTC.